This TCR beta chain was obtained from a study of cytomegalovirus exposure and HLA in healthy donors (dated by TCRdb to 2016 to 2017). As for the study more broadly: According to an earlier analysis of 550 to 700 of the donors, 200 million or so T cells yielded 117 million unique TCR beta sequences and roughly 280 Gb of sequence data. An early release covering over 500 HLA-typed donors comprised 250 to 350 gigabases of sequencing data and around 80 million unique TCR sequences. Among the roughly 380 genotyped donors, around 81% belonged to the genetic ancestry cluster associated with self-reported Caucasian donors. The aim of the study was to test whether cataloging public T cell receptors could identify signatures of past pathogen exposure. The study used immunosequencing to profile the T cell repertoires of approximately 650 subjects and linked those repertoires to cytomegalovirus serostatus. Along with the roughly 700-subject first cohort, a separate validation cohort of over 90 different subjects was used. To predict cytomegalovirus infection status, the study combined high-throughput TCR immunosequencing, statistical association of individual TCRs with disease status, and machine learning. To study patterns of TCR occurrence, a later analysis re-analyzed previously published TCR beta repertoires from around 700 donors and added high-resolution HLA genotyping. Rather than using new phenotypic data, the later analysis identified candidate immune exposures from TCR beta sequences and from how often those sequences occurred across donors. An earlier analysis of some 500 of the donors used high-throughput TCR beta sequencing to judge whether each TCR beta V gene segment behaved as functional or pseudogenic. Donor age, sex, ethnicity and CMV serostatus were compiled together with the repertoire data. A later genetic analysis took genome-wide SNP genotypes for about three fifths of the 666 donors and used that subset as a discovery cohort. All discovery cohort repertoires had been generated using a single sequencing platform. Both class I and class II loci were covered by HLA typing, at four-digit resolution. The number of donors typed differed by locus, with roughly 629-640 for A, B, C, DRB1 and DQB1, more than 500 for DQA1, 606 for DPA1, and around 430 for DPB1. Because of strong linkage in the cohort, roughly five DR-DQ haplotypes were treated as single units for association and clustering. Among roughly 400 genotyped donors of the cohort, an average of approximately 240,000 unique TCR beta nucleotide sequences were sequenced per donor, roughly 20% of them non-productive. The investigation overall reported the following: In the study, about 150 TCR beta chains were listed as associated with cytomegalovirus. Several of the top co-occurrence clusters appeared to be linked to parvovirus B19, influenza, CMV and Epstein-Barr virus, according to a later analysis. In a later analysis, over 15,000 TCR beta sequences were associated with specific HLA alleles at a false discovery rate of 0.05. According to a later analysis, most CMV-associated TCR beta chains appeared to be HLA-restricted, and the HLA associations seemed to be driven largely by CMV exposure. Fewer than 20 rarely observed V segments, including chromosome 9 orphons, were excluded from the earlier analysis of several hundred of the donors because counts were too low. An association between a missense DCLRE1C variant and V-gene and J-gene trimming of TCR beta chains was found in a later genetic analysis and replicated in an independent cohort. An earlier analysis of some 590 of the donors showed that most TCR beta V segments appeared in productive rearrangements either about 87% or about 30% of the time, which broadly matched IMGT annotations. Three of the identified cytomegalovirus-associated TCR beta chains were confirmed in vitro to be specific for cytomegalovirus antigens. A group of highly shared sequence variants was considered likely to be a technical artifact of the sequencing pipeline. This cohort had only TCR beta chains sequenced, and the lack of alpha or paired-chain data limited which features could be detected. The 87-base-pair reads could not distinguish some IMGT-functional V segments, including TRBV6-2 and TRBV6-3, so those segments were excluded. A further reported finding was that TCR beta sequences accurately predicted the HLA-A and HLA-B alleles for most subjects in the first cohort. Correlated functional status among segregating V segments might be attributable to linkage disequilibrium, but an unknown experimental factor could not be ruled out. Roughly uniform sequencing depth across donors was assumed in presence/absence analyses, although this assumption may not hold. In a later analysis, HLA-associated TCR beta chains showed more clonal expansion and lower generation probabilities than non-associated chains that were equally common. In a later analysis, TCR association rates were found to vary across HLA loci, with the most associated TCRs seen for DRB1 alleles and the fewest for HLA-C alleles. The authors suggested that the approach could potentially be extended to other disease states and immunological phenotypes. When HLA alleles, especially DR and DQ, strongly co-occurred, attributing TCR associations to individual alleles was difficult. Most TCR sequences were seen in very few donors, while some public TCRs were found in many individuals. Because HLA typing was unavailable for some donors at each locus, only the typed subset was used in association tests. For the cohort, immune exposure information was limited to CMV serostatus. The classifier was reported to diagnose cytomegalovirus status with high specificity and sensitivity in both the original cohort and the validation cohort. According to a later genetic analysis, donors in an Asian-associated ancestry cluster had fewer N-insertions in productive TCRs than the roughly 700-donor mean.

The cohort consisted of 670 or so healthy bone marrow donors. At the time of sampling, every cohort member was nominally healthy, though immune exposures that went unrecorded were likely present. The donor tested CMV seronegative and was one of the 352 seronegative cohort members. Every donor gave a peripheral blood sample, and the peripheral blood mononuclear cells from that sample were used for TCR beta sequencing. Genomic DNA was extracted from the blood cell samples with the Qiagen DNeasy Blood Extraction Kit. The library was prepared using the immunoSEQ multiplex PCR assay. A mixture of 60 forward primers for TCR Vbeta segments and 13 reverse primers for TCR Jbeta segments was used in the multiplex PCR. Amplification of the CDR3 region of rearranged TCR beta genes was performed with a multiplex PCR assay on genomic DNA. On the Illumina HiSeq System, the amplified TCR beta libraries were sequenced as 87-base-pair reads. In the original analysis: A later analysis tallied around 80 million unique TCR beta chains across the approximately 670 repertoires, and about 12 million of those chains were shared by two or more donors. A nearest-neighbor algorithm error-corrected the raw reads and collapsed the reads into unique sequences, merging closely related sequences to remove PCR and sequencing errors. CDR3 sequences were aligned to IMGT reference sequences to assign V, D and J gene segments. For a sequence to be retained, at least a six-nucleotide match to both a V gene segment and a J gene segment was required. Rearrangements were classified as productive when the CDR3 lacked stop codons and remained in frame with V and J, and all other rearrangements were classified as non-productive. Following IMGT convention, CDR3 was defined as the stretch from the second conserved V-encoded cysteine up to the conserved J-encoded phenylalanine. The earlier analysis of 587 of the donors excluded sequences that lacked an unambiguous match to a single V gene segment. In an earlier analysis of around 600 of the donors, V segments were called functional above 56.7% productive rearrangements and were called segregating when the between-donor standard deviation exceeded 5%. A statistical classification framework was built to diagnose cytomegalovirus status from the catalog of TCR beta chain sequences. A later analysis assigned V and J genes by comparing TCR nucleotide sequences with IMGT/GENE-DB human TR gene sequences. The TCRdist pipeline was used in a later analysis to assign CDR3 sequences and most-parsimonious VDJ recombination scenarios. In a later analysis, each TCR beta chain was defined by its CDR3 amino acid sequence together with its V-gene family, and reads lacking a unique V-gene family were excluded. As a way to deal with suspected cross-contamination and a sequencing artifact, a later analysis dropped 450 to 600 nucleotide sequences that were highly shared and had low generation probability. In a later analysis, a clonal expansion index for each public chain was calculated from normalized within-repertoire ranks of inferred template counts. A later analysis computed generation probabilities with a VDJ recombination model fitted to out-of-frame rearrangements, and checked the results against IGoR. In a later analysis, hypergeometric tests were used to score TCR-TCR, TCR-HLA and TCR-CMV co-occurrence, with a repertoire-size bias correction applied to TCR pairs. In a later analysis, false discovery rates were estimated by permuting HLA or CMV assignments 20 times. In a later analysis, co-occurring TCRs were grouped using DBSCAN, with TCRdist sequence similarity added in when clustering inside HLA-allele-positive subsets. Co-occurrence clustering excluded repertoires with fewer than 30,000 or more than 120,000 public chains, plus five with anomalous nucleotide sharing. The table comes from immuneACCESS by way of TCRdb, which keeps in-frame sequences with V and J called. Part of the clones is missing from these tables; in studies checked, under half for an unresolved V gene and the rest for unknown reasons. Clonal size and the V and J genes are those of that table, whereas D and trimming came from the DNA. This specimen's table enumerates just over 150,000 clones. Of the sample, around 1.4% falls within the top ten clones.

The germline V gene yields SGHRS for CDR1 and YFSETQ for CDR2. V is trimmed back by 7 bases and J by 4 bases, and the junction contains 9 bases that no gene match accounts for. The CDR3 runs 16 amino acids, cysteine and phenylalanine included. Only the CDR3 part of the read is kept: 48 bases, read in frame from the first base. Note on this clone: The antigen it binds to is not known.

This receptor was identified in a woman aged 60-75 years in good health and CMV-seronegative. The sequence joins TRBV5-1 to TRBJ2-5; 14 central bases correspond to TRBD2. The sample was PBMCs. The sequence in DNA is TGCGCCAGCCGTAACACCGGGACTAGCGGGGGAGAGACCCAGTACTTC. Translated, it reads CASRNTGTSGGETQYF.